This paragraph covers one T cell receptor beta chain sequence. The sample is drawn from a study of shared clonotypes between healthy human individuals. About the study: Each donor had three CD4 naive, three CD4 memory, two CD8 naive and one CD8 memory plate.

The repertoire was sequenced with immunoSEQ multiplex PCR; TCRdb's copy has only in-frame clones and lacks some. The sample lists 600,000 to 750,000 clones; around 70% were seen once. CD4+ cells were split into CD45RA+ naive and CD45RA-negative memory subsets. In germline, CDR1 is SGHVS, CDR2 FQNEAQ. The V end was cut by 5 bases, the J end by 4 bases, with 10 bases between. CDR3 length equals 13 residues. This receptor was taken from a woman under 40 in good health. This chain uses TRBV7-8 with TRBJ2-3; D gene unclear. What was sequenced was memory CD4+ T cells sorted from blood. Described subset: CD45RA-negative fraction. The CDR3 nucleotides read TGTGCCAGCAGCCCGAGGATTCCAGATACGCAGTATTTT. Residues: CASSPRIPDTQYF.